A selection of T cell receptor beta chains follows, all from one sample in a study of response to subunit inactivated influenza vaccine. TCRdb reanalysed the RT-PCR reads using MiXCR and keeps one entry per CDR3 protein. The table shows roughly 710,000 distinct CDR3 sequences, with around 15% occurring only once. Sequenced material: PBMCs from blood, taken less than 15 days before vaccination. The receptors stem from a man aged 50 or older who received an inactivated influenza vaccine. Each CDR3 is given with its conserved first and last residue. The order of the fields is clone size, J gene, D gene, V gene, CDR3 DNA, CDR3 protein. A D gene is named only where the DNA matches it firmly. Part of the rows lack a size; the others show once, few, many or a class for expanded clones.

few TRBJ2-1 TRBD2 TRBV20-1 TGCAGTGCCGCAATGGTTCAGCGGGAGAAGTACAATGAGCAGTTCTTC CSAAMVQREKYNEQFF
few TRBJ2-1 TRBD1 TRBV29-1 TGCAGCGCCCGGACAGGGGCCAATGAGCAGTTCTTC CSARTGANEQFF
few TRBJ1-1 . TRBV7-2 TGTGCCAGCAGCTTACTAAAGGGGGGAAACACTGAAGCTTTCTTT CASSLLKGGNTEAFF
. TRBJ2-2 . TRBV6-1 TGTGCCAGCAGTGAATCCTGGGACCCCGGGGAGCTGTTTTTT CASSESWDPGELFF
. TRBJ2-3 . TRBV24-1 TGTGCCACCAGTGATCCCAGGCATGTGGTCAGCCCAGATACGCAGTATTTT CATSDPRHVVSPDTQYF
many TRBJ2-2 . TRBV5-1 TGCGCCAGCAGCCCCGAGGGGTCTGGCGGGGAGCTGTTTTTT CASSPEGSGGELFF
few TRBJ2-2 TRBD1 TRBV6-2/TRBV6-3 TGTGCCAGCAGAGACAGGGGAAGTACTACCGGGGAGCTGTTTTTT CASRDRGSTTGELFF
. TRBJ2-7 . TRBV12-5 TGTGCTAGTGGTTTGGTACGCAGGGCTCAAGACTACGAGCAGTACTTC CASGLVRRAQDYEQYF
few TRBJ2-1 . TRBV7-8 TGTGCCAGCAGCTCTTTGGGGACGGGGTACTCCTACAATGAGCAGTTCTTC CASSSLGTGYSYNEQFF
. TRBJ2-2 . TRBV12-3/TRBV12-4 TGTGCCAGCAGTTATGACATGAACACCAGGGAGCTGTTTTTT CASSYDMNTRELFF
. TRBJ2-1 . TRBV11-2 TGTGCCAGCAGCCGCCTCCCTCCGGGACACAGCTCCTACAATGAGCAGTTCTTC CASSRLPPGHSSYNEQFF
. TRBJ2-7 TRBD1 TRBV6-1 TGTGCCAGCAGACCAGGAAGCACAGGGGGCTACGAGCAGTACTTC CASRPGSTGGYEQYF
. TRBJ2-3 TRBD2 TRBV28 TGTGCCAGCAGACCTACTAGCGGGGGGATCCTCGATACGCAGTATTTT CASRPTSGGILDTQYF
. TRBJ1-6 . TRBV4-3 TGCGCCAGCAGCCAAGATAGCGGGCTAAATTCACCCCTCCACTTT CASSQDSGLNSPLHF
. TRBJ2-7 TRBD2 TRBV7-9 TGTGCCAGCAGCTTACAGCTAGCGGGAGTCTACGAGCAGTACTTC CASSLQLAGVYEQYF
. TRBJ2-5 . TRBV10-3 TGTGCCATCAGTGAGTTATCGGGCCCCCAAGAGACCCAGTACTTC CAISELSGPQETQYF
. TRBJ2-7 . TRBV7-6 TGTGCCAGCAGCTTAGACTGGGGGGAACCCTACGAGCAGTACTTC CASSLDWGEPYEQYF
few TRBJ1-1 TRBD1 TRBV9 TGTGCCAGCAGCGTATCAGGGGGTACTGAAGCTTTCTTT CASSVSGGTEAFF
. TRBJ2-5 . TRBV28 TGTGCCAGCAGGATATCAGGGGAGACCCAGTACTTC CASRISGETQYF
. TRBJ2-3 . TRBV20-1 TGCAGTGCTGGGGTCCATGATACGCAGTATTTT CSAGVHDTQYF
. TRBJ2-1 TRBD1 TRBV30 TGTGCCTGGACCTCGGGACAGGGTGGCAATGAGCAGTTCTTC CAWTSGQGGNEQFF
. TRBJ2-7 . TRBV5-1 TGCGCCAGCAGCCCGACGGGAGTTACCTACGAGCAGTACTTC CASSPTGVTYEQYF
. TRBJ2-2 TRBD1 TRBV4-3 TGCGCCAGCAGCCAAGAATATGGACAGGATGCCGGGGAGCTGTTTTTT CASSQEYGQDAGELFF
few TRBJ2-7 TRBD1 TRBV6-4 TGTGCCAGCAGTGACTCGCAGGGGGCAAGAGACTACGAGCAGTACTTC CASSDSQGARDYEQYF
. TRBJ2-1 . TRBV7-8 TGTGCCAGCAGCTTAGGGGTCTACCGGGACGAGAAATGGTTCTTC CASSLGVYRDEKWFF
. TRBJ2-3 TRBD2 TRBV5-1 TGCGCCAGCAGCTTGTGGGGACTAGCGGGAGAGAACGAGCAGTATTTT CASSLWGLAGENEQYF
few TRBJ2-5 TRBD1 TRBV5-1 TGCGCCAGCGAACTCGACAGGGGGGCTGGAGAGACCCAGTACTTC CASELDRGAGETQYF
. TRBJ2-7 . TRBV29-1 TGCAGCGTCTCCGGACGGAGCGGACTAGAGCAGTACTTC CSVSGRSGLEQYF
. TRBJ2-3 TRBD1 TRBV7-3 TGTGCCAGCAGCCCCTCCGGGACAGGGAAATACACAGATACGCAGTATTTT CASSPSGTGKYTDTQYF
. TRBJ1-2 . TRBV5-6 TGTGCCAGCAGCTTGGAAGGGCTTAACTATGGCTACACCTTC CASSLEGLNYGYTF
. TRBJ1-2 . TRBV7-9 TGTGCCAGCAGCTTAGGACAGCACTATGGCTACACCTTC CASSLGQHYGYTF
. TRBJ2-7 . TRBV6-5 TGTGCCAGCAGTTACCGACCAAGGGGCCATACTTCCTACGAGCAGTACTTC CASSYRPRGHTSYEQYF
. TRBJ2-1 TRBD2 TRBV7-3 TGTGCCAGCAGCTTAACCGGTAGCGGGGAGCAGTTCTTC CASSLTGSGEQFF
. TRBJ2-7 . TRBV5-5 TGTGCCAGCAGCTTCTCCGGGGGCCCCTCCTACGAGCAGTACTTC CASSFSGGPSYEQYF
. TRBJ2-1 TRBD2 TRBV20-1 TGCAGTGCAACATTAGCGGGAGGAGGCAATGAGCAGTTCTTC CSATLAGGGNEQFF